The table lists the clone carrying this T cell receptor (beta chain) with many counts. This record comes from a study of T-cell reconstitution after alpha-beta-depleted transplantation in children. As it was prepared, the TCRbeta library received unique molecular identifiers. MiXCR, applied by TCRdb to the PCR reads, yields one record per CDR3 protein. The profile shows roughly 500,000 distinct CDR3 sequences, around a third of them singletons. V lost 4 bases, J lost 5 bases, and 3 bases stayed unmatched. CDR3 length: 16 residues. Germline V gene data show CDR1 as KGHSH and CDR2 as LQKENI. This rearrangement joins TRBV18 to TRBJ2-1; 15 bases fit TRBD2. The sequenced sample was PBMCs from the stem cell graft donor, obtained from the stem cell graft. This TCR was sampled from a human donor who donated a stem cell graft to a child with aplastic anemia. The CDR3: CASSLGLAGGDNEQFF. The CDR3 nucleotides are TGTGCCAGCTCACTAGGACTAGCGGGAGGGGACAATGAGCAGTTCTTC.